The 21 T cell receptor beta chains listed next were all sequenced from one sample in a study of blood T cell repertoires in COVID-19. Assay used: immunoSEQ multiplex PCR; TCRdb lists only in-frame clones, some missing. In the table there are 75,000 to 80,000 clones, approximately 86% of which are singletons. The sample taken for sequencing was peripheral blood. All receptors come from a human donor in a cohort sampled during active COVID-19.

The chain links TRBV11-2 to TRBJ1-1; TRBD1 matches at 11 bases. Germline values: CDR1 SGHAT, CDR2 FQNNGV. CDR3 length: 14 residues. V trimming: 3 bases; J trimming: 11 bases; junction bases outside the gene matches: 8. Here the CDR3 reads CASSFRTGGIGAFF. CDR3 sequence (DNA): TGTGCCAGCAGCTTCAGGACAGGGGGCATTGGGGCTTTCTTT.

This chain's CDR3 is CASSLGGTNPGDEQFF. The CDR3 coding sequence is TGTGCCAGCAGCTTAGGGGGGACTAACCCGGGGGATGAGCAGTTCTTC. The chain carries TRBV11-3 and TRBJ2-1; 7 positions match TRBD2. Per the germline V gene, CDR1 is SGHNT and CDR2 is YENEEA. V was clipped by 1 base and J by 8 bases; unmatched bases: 11. The CDR3 sequence is 16 residues long.

There are a few counts of this clone. The gene calls are TRBV5-1 and TRBJ2-1; 9 bases agree with TRBD1. There are 15 residues in the CDR3. V was clipped by 4 bases and J by 2 bases; unmatched bases: 4. From germline, CDR1 is SGHRS and CDR2 YFSETQ. The CDR3 spells CASSADRGPYNEQFF. CDR3 coding DNA: TGCGCCAGCAGCGCGGACAGGGGCCCCTACAATGAGCAGTTCTTC.

The rearrangement links TRBV21-1 to TRBJ2-7; TRBD1, the table's D call, lacks a check against the DNA. TRBV21-1 is listed as a pseudogene. CDR3 length: 16 residues. The CDR3 here is CASSEEPGQGTFEQYF. The CDR3 DNA sequence: TGTGCCAGCAGCGAAGAACCGGGACAGGGGACATTCGAGCAGTACTTC.

The chain is built from TRBV12-5 and TRBJ2-3, with D tentatively TRBD1 (6 bases). Trimming took off 5 bases at V and 1 base at J, with 10 bases between the two ends. Germline loops: CDR1 LGHNT, CDR2 FRNRAP. CDR3 length equals 14 residues. CDR3 coding DNA: TGTGCTAGTGGTATGGGACACGGCACAGATACGCAGTATTTT. It yields the protein CASGMGHGTDTQYF. Combining the CDR3 with reference TRBV12-5 and TRBJ2-3 gives the whole variable domain DARVTQTPRHKVTEMGQEVTMRCQPILGHNTVFWYRQTMMQGLELLAYFRNRAPLDDSGMPKDRFSAEMPDATLATLKIQPSEPRDSAVYFCASGMGHGTDTQYFGPGTRLTVL.

The CDR3 is CASREQGAQFF. The CDR3 DNA is TGTGCCAGCAGGGAACAGGGAGCGCAGTTCTTC. V and J are TRBV12-3 or TRBV12-4 and TRBJ2-1; TRBD1 might be the D (6 bases). The CDR3 has 11 residues. V was trimmed by 6 bases and J by 12 bases, leaving 12 bases between them.

This clone was detected once. The V gene is TRBV2, the J gene TRBJ1-1; D gene unclear. The CDR3 length is 13 residues. V was trimmed by 7 bases and J by 0 bases, leaving 9 bases between them. Germline V gives CDR1 SNHLY, CDR2 FYNNEI. The CDR3 spells CASILTVNTEAFF. The CDR3 bases are TGTGCCAGCATTCTTACAGTGAACACTGAAGCTTTCTTT.

The chain carries TRBV5-1 and TRBJ2-5; D is undetermined. Germline CDR1 and CDR2: SGHRS and YFSETQ. The CDR3 totals 13 residues. Trimming shortened V by 5 bases and J by 2 bases, and 10 bases separated the two germline ends. The CDR3 loop is CASSPDLQETQYF. CDR3 DNA: TGCGCCAGCAGTCCAGATTTACAAGAGACCCAGTACTTC.

The chain is built from TRBV7-2 and TRBJ1-3; D is undetermined. V dropped 2 bases and J dropped 1 base, with 12 bases sitting between them. The CDR3 is 16 residues long. The germline V gene has CDR1 SGHTA and CDR2 FQGNSA. CDR3 sequence: CASSLLVARSGNTIYF. In DNA form, the CDR3 reads TGTGCCAGCAGCTTATTGGTAGCACGGTCTGGAAACACCATATATTTT.

The V call is TRBV19, the J call TRBJ2-7, with TRBD2 matching 10 bases. Per germline, CDR1 LNHDA and CDR2 SQIVND (reference sequence). This CDR3 contains 16 residues. V was pared by 3 bases and J by 2 bases, with 7 bases of the junction left unmatched. The CDR3 DNA is TGTGCCAGTAGTATTTCCCCTAGCGGGAGTCCCTACGAGCAGTACTTC. This encodes CASSISPSGSPYEQYF.

This sequence joins TRBV10-3 and TRBJ1-3, with a weak D call TRBD1 (6 bases). V lost 0 bases and J lost 4, with 10 bases in between. Germline V lookup: CDR1 ENHRY, CDR2 SYGVKD. This CDR3 contains 15 residues. The CDR3 DNA reads as TGTGCCATCAGTGAGTCCAGGGGACCGGGAAACACCATATATTTT. Amino acids: CAISESRGPGNTIYF.

In this sample, this clone turned up once. V is TRBV7-8 and J is TRBJ2-5; maybe TRBD2 (5 bases). The germline V gene encodes CDR1 SGHVS and CDR2 FQNEAQ. V lost 5 bases and J 14 bases, leaving 21 bases between the germline ends. The CDR3 spans 13 residues. As DNA, the CDR3 is TGTGCCAGCAGCACGACTACCCGCGTGTATAATTACTTC. Its translation is CASSTTTRVYNYF. The whole variable domain, filled in from reference TRBV7-8 and TRBJ2-5, reads GAGVSQSPRYKVAKRGQDVALRCDPISGHVSLFWYQQALGQGPEFLTYFQNEAQLDKSGLPSDRFFAERPEGSVSTLKIQRTQQEDSAVYLCASSTTTRVYNYFGPGTRLLVL.

The chain has TRBV5-1 and TRBJ2-1; 7 nucleotides line up with TRBD2. Per germline, CDR1 SGHRS and CDR2 YFSETQ. This CDR3 contains 16 residues. After removal of 1 base from V and 4 bases from J, the junction contained 8 bases not matched to a gene. CDR3 protein: CASSLSSGTYYNEQFF. DNA of the CDR3: TGCGCCAGCAGCTTGTCAAGCGGGACGTATTACAATGAGCAGTTCTTC.

In DNA, the CDR3 is TGCGCCAGCAGCGCGACCACAGATCTCACAGATACGCAGTATTTT. Protein product: CASSATTDLTDTQYF. The chain combines TRBV5-1 with TRBJ2-3; no definite D call. Trimming left V 4 bases short and J 2 bases short, with 14 bases between. The CDR3 runs 15 residues. Germline CDR1 is SGHRS and CDR2 is YFSETQ.

The V and J genes are TRBV27 and TRBJ2-1, with 10 bases matching TRBD2. The germline V gene has CDR1 MNHEY and CDR2 SMNVEV (reference sequence). Trimming removed 6 bases from V and 2 bases from J; junction bases left unmatched: 4. The CDR3 contains 15 residues. CDR3 DNA sequence: TGTGCCAGCAGCTACAGCGGGGGGGCCTACAATGAGCAGTTCTTC. This translates into CASSYSGGAYNEQFF.

The chain uses TRBV27 and TRBJ1-5; D possibly corresponds to TRBD1 (6 bases). Germline-derived CDR1 and CDR2 are MNHEY and SMNVEV (reference sequence). V lost 6 bases, J lost 0 bases, and 15 bases lay in between. The CDR3 totals 16 residues. CDR3 nucleotide sequence: TGTGCCAGCAGCGGACAGACAGGTTATAGCAATCAGCCCCAGCATTTT. Protein: CASSGQTGYSNQPQHF.

The chain is built from TRBV24-1 and TRBJ2-7; no clear D. V shed 2 bases and J shed 9 bases, with 13 bases lying between them. Germline values: CDR1 KGHDR, CDR2 SFDVKD. The CDR3 spans 13 residues. The CDR3 DNA sequence: TGTGCCACCAGTGATTCTTTGGGCTATTGGCAGTACTTC. Its protein is CATSDSLGYWQYF.

The rearrangement links TRBV5-6 to TRBJ2-3; perhaps TRBD2 as D (6 bases). Trimming left V 4 bases short and J 4 bases short, with 16 bases between. This CDR3 spans 15 amino acids. CDR1 SGHDT and CDR2 YYEEEE come from the germline V gene. DNA of the CDR3: TGTGCCAGCAGCCCACGATGGAGGGGATCAGATACGCAGTATTTT. As protein: CASSPRWRGSDTQYF. Full variable domain (outside the CDR3, taken from reference TRBV5-6 and TRBJ2-3): DAGVTQSPTHLIKTRGQQVTLRCSPKSGHDTVSWYQQALGQGPQFIFQYYEEEERQRGNFPDRFSGHQFPNYSSELNVNALLLGDSALYLCASSPRWRGSDTQYFGPGTRLTVL.

V usage is TRBV5-1 and J usage is TRBJ1-4; 9 bases agree with TRBD1. The germline V gene has CDR1 SGHRS and CDR2 YFSETQ. J was trimmed by 8 bases and V by 1 base; bases with no gene match: 6. This CDR3 is 15 amino acids long. The CDR3 sequence: CASSLSRQGGEKLFF. The CDR3 bases are TGCGCCAGCAGCTTGTCCCGACAGGGGGGGGAAAAACTGTTTTTT.

V is TRBV4-2 and J is TRBJ1-5; D unclear. Germline CDR1 LGHNA, CDR2 YNFKEQ. This CDR3 has 14 residues. Deletions cut 6 bases from V and 3 bases from J, with 12 bases between. The DNA of the CDR3 is TGTGCCAGCAGTCTCACGGGGAACAATCAGCCCCAGCATTTT. Its protein is CASSLTGNNQPQHF.

The genes are TRBV6-2 or TRBV6-3 and TRBJ2-1; the match to TRBD2 covers 12 bases. CDR1 and CDR2 (germline): MNHEY, SVGEGT. V lost 5 bases, J lost 7 bases, and 9 bases stayed unmatched. This CDR3 is 16 amino acids long. This CDR3 reads CASSGPGLAGGNEQFF. The CDR3 DNA reads as TGTGCCAGCAGTGGACCGGGACTAGCGGGCGGGAATGAGCAGTTCTTC.